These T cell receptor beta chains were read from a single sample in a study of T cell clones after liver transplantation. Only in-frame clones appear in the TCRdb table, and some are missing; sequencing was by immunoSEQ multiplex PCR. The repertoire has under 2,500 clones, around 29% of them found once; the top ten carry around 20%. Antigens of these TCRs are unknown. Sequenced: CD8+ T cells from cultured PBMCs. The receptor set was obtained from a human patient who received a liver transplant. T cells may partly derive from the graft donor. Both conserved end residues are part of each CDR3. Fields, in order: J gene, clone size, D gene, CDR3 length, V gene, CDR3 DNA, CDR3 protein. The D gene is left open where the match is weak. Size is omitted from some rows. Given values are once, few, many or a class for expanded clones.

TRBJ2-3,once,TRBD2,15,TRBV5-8,TGTGCCAGCAGGACCAAGCGGGAGATGGCAGATACGCAGTATTTT,CASRTKREMADTQYF
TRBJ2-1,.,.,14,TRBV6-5,TGTGCCAGCAGTTATTTAAGTAGCTACAATGAGCAGTTCTTC,CASSYLSSYNEQFF
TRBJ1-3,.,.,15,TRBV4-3,TGCGCCAGCAGCCAAGAAGCGAGCTCTGGAAACACCATATATTTT,CASSQEASSGNTIYF
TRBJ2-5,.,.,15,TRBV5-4,TGCGCCAGCAGCCAAGATACTGGGGGAGGAGAGACCCAGTACTTC,CASSQDTGGGETQYF
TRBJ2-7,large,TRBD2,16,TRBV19,TGTGCCAGTAGTATATCGCTAGCGGGAGGGTCCTACGAGCAGTACTTC,CASSISLAGGSYEQYF
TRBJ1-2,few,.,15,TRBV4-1,TGCGCCAGCAGCCAAATCACACAGGGTGCCGGAGGCTACACCTTC,CASSQITQGAGGYTF
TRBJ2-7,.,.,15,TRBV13,TGTGCCAGCAGCTTATCCGGGGGGCTAAGGGGCGAGCAGTACTTC,CASSLSGGLRGEQYF
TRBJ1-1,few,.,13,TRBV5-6,TGTGCCAGCAGCTTGGTGACAGGAGAAGTAGCTTTCTTT,CASSLVTGEVAFF
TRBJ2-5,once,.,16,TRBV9,TGTGCCAGCAGCGCCAACATCCGGGACGCCAAAGAGACCCAGTACTTC,CASSANIRDAKETQYF
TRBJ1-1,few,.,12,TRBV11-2,TGTGCCTCCAGGCAGGGGAACACTGAAGCTTTCTTT,CASRQGNTEAFF
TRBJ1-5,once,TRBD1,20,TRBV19,TGTGCCAGTAGTATGGGAGGGACAGGGCATCCGGGGCGGGAAAATCAGCCCCAGCATTTT,CASSMGGTGHPGRENQPQHF
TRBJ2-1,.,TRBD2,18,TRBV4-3,TGCGCCAGCAGCCAAGATGGGTTACAGCGGGAGGTCTACAATGAGCAGTTCTTC,CASSQDGLQREVYNEQFF
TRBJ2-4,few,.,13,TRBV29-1,TGCAGCGCTCAGGCAGTTACCAAAAACATTCAGTACTTC,CSAQAVTKNIQYF
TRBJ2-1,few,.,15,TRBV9,TGTGCCAGCAGCCTGCAGGGCGCCGACTACAATGAGCAGTTCTTC,CASSLQGADYNEQFF
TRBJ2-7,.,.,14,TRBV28,TGTGCCAGCAGTTTAGGTGTCAAACCCTACGAGCAGTACTTC,CASSLGVKPYEQYF
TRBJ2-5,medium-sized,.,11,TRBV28,.,CASSFGEGRNF
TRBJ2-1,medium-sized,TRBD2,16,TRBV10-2,TGCGCCAGCAGTAGCGGGAGGGGACGCTCCTACAATGAGCAGTTCTTC,CASSSGRGRSYNEQFF
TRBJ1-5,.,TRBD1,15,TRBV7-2,TGTGCCAGCAGCTTAGGGCAGGGGGCGAGTCAGCCCCAGCATTTT,CASSLGQGASQPQHF
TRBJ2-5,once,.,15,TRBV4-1,TGCGCCAGCAGCCAAGATGGGGGCAGGACAGAGACCCAGTACTTC,CASSQDGGRTETQYF
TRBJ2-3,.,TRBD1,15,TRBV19,TGTGCCAGTAGTATAGTAGGGACAGGCACAGATACGCAGTATTTT,CASSIVGTGTDTQYF
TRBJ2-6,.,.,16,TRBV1,TGCACCAGCAGTCATCTTGTGCAAAGTCGGGCCAACGTCCTGACTTTC,CTSSHLVQSRANVLTF
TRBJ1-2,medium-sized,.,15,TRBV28,TGTGCCAGCCGGGACGAACGGGAGTCTGACTATGGCTACACCTTC,CASRDERESDYGYTF
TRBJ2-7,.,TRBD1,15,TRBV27,TGTGCCAGCAGTTTGTCAGGGGGCTACTCCTACGAGCAGTACTTC,CASSLSGGYSYEQYF
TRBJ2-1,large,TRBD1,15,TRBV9,TGTGCCAGCAGCGTAGAAGGGACAGGGGGCGAAGAGCAGTTCTTC,CASSVEGTGGEEQFF
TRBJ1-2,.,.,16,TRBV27,TGTGCCAGGGGGGGGATTGCCTTAAAGCAGTTCTATGGCTACACCTTC,CARGGIALKQFYGYTF
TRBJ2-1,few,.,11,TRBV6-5,TGTGCCAGCAGTGAGGGGAATGAGCAGTTCTTC,CASSEGNEQFF
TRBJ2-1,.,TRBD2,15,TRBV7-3,TGTGCCAGCAGCTTAACTAGCGGGATTATGGATGAGCAGTTCTTC,CASSLTSGIMDEQFF
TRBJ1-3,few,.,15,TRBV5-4,TGTGCCAGCAGCCCCGGCCGGGGGGAGGGAAACACCATATATTTT,CASSPGRGEGNTIYF
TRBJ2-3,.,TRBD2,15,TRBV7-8,TGTGCCAGCAGCCGAGGGGCGGGGGGCACAGATACGCAGTATTTT,CASSRGAGGTDTQYF
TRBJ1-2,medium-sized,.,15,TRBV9,TGTGCCAGCAGCGGGACGGTCGCGAGTCAGGATGGCTACACCTTC,CASSGTVASQDGYTF
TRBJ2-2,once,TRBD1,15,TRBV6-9,TGTGCCAGCAGTTACTGGACAGGGACCACCGGGGAGCTGTTTTTT,CASSYWTGTTGELFF
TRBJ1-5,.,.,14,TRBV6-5,TGTGCCAGCAGCGCTACAGGGTTGGATCAGCCCCAGCATTTT,CASSATGLDQPQHF
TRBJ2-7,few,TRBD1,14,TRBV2,TGTGCCAGCACCGATGGACAGGGATTCTACGAGCAGTACTTC,CASTDGQGFYEQYF
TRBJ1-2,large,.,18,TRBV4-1,TGCGCCAGCAGCCAAGATCTGAGGCATTCCGGCGCTAACTATGGCTACACCTTC,CASSQDLRHSGANYGYTF
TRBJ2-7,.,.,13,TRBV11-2,TGTGCCAGCAGCTTAGGAACAGCCTACGAGCAGTACTTC,CASSLGTAYEQYF
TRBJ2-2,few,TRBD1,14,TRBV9,TGTGCCAGCAGTGACAGGGTCGGCACCGGGGAGCTGTTTTTT,CASSDRVGTGELFF
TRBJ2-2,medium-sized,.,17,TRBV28,TGTGCCAGCAGTTCCTTCCAGGAGGCCCGTCAGGCCGGGGAGCTGTTTTTT,CASSSFQEARQAGELFF
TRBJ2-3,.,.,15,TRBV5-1,TGCGCCAGCAGCTTAAATCCCTCGGGCACAGATACGCAGTATTTT,CASSLNPSGTDTQYF
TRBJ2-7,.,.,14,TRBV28,TGTGCCAGCAGTTTATACCTAGGAACTTACGAGCAGTACTTC,CASSLYLGTYEQYF
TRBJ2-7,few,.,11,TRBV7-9,TGTGCCAGCAGCCCGGGCTACGAGCAGTACTTC,CASSPGYEQYF
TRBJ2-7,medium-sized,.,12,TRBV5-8,TGTGCCAGCCGAAAGCACGGGTACGAGCAGTACTTC,CASRKHGYEQYF
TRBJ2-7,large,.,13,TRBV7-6,TGTGCCAGCAGCTTAGCAGAACAGAACGAGCAGTACTTC,CASSLAEQNEQYF
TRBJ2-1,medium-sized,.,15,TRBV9,TGTGCCAGCAGCGTAGAGGGAGTGACCTACAATGAGCAGTTCTTC,CASSVEGVTYNEQFF
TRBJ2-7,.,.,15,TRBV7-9,TGTGCCAGCAGCTCCGACTGGGAAACTGCCTACGAGCAGTACTTC,CASSSDWETAYEQYF
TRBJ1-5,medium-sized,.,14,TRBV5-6,TGTGCCAGCAGGCATTGGGGGGGTAATCAGCCCCAGCATTTT,CASRHWGGNQPQHF
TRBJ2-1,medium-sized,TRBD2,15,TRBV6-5,TGTGCCAGCCGCCTGAGCGGGAGCTCCTACAATGAGCAGTTCTTC,CASRLSGSSYNEQFF
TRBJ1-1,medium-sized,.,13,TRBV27,TGTGCCAGCAGTTTAGGTCCGGGGACTGAAGCTTTCTTT,CASSLGPGTEAFF
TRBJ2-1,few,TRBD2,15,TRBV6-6,TGTGCCAGCCGCCTGAGCGGGAGCTCCTACAATGAGCAGTTCTTC,CASRLSGSSYNEQFF
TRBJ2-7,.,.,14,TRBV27,TGTGCCAGCAGTGTGCTAGCGAGTTCCTACGAGCAGTACTTC,CASSVLASSYEQYF
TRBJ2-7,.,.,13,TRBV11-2,TGTGCCAGCAGCTTAAGTAGAGATGGGGAGCAGTACTTC,CASSLSRDGEQYF
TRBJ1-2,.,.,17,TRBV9,TGTGCCAGCAGCGTAGCAGGTTCCCCTCCACCATTTAAGGGCTACACCTTC,CASSVAGSPPPFKGYTF
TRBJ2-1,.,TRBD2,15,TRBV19,TGTGCCAGTAGTATATGGGCGGGAGAGTACAATGAGCAGTTCTTC,CASSIWAGEYNEQFF